This T cell receptor beta chain came from a study of T cell repertoires in cytomegalovirus infection. Study details: Based on public TCR beta signatures, there were indications of CMV infection and of a matching HLA type.

Trimming pared 3 bases from V and 2 bases from J, leaving 14 bases between. The CDR3 has 15 amino acids. Each CDR3 protein gets one entry after TCRdb re-called the reads with MiXCR. The data show 28,000 or so distinct CDR3 sequences, around 20% seen once. This clonotype was picked up a small number of times. What it recognizes is unknown. Study findings and constraints: Cumulated frequencies of public TCR beta families served to identify carriers of CMV plus the relevant HLA.

The sequence came from a human donor in good health (CMV status not recorded). Some clones in this sample may be carry-over from other donors' samples. The chain carries TRBV12-3 or TRBV12-4 and TRBJ2-7; the D gene is possibly TRBD2 (5 bases). The sequences come from CD8+ T cells from cultured PBMCs, collected from culture after CMV antigen stimulation. CDR3 loop: CASSLLWRSAYEQYF. The CDR3 DNA is TGTGCCAGCAGTTTGTTGTGGAGGTCCGCCTACGAGCAGTACTTC.